What follows are 18 T cell receptor beta chains derived from one specimen sequenced in a study of T cells in Graves' hyperthyroidism and ophthalmopathy. The source material, RNA transcripts, was used to amplify TCR beta CDR3 regions. HTBI primers were employed in a first-round RT-PCR of the TCR CDR3. TCRdb redid the calling of the multiplex PCR reads with MiXCR, one entry per CDR3 protein. The table shows around 690,000 distinct CDR3 sequences, with around 15% occurring only once. Sequences were obtained from blood. Receptor source: a man in his fifties or sixties with Graves' hyperthyroidism.

The chain combines TRBV5-1 with TRBJ1-2; D gene unclear. V gave up 4 bases and J gave up 4 bases, with 11 bases separating them. Germline lookup yields CDR1 SGHRS and CDR2 YFSETQ. The CDR3 loop spans 13 amino acids. The CDR3 here is CASSQDGFYGYTF. CDR3 nucleotide sequence: TGCGCCAGCAGCCAGGACGGATTCTATGGCTACACCTTC.

The chain recombines TRBV20-1 with TRBJ2-6, with D perhaps matching TRBD1 (6 bases). The CDR3 contains 14 residues. The germline V gene encodes CDR1 DFQATT and CDR2 SNEGSKA (reference sequence). The V end was cut by 6 bases, the J end by 4 bases, with 13 bases between. CDR3 nucleotides: TGCAGTGCCAGTTGGACAGCCGGGGCCAACGTCCTGACTTTC. Translated, it gives CSASWTAGANVLTF.

The rearrangement joins TRBV19 to TRBJ2-2, with D possibly being TRBD2 (5 bases). Germline V gene lookup returns CDR1 LNHDA and CDR2 SQIVND (reference sequence). The length of the CDR3 is 15 residues. With 1 base removed from V and 2 bases from J, the gap between germline ends came to 8 bases. DNA of the CDR3: TGTGCCAGTAGTATAGTTCGGGGAAACACCGGGGAGCTGTTTTTT. Translating gives CASSIVRGNTGELFF.

This clonotype was seen many times. The chain uses TRBV28 and TRBJ2-6; D unclear. V lost 5 bases, J lost 0 bases, and 17 bases lay in between. Germline values: CDR1 MDHEN, CDR2 SYDVKM. The CDR3 is made up of 18 amino acids. The CDR3: CASSGREPRHSGANVLTF. The CDR3 coding sequence is TGTGCCAGCAGTGGACGCGAACCTAGGCACTCTGGGGCCAACGTCCTGACTTTC.

This clonotype was observed many times. The chain links TRBV28 to TRBJ1-1; TRBD1 matches 7 bases. Per the germline V gene, CDR1 is MDHEN and CDR2 is SYDVKM. This CDR3 has 14 amino acids. V gave up 6 bases and J gave up 3 bases; unmatched junction bases: 7. For the CDR3, the DNA is TGTGCCAGCAGAGAAATCGACAGGGACACTGAAGCTTTCTTT. As protein: CASREIDRDTEAFF.

This clonotype was counted ten times or more. V usage is TRBV14 and J usage is TRBJ1-1; possible D gene TRBD1, 5 bases. The germline CDR1 and CDR2 sequences are SGHDN and FVKESK. CDR3 length: 15 residues. V was trimmed by 2 bases and J by 5 bases, leaving 15 bases between them. CDR3: CASSQMDNVATEAFF. Here the CDR3 DNA reads TGTGCCAGCAGCCAAATGGACAACGTCGCGACTGAAGCTTTCTTT.

This clonotype was picked up many times. The CDR3 DNA reads TGTGCCAGCAGTTCGAGTTCTTGGACCTACGAGCAGTACTTC. Protein product: CASSSSSWTYEQYF. V gene TRBV27 combines with J gene TRBJ2-7; the D is unclear. Trimming took off 4 bases at V and 2 bases at J, with 12 bases between the two ends. CDR1 is MNHEY, CDR2 SMNVEV, per germline (reference sequence). The CDR3 sequence is 14 residues long.

Only a few counts were recorded for this clonotype. CDR3 region: CASSGGTSRYEQYF. CDR3 sequence (DNA): TGTGCCAGCTCCGGCGGGACTAGCAGATACGAGCAGTACTTC. The chain is built from TRBV18 and TRBJ2-7; 9 nucleotides align to TRBD2. V lost 6 bases, J lost 4 bases, and 7 bases stayed unmatched. CDR1 and CDR2 (germline): KGHSH, LQKENI. This CDR3 has 14 residues.

In this sample, this clonotype turned up many times. The rearrangement links TRBV7-3 to TRBJ1-6; D unresolved. Looked up from germline, CDR1 is SGHTA and CDR2 is FQGTGA. The CDR3 extends over 13 amino acids. V was clipped by 4 bases and J by 10 bases, with 11 bases between them. CDR3 nucleotide sequence: TGTGCCAGCAGCTCCCAGGCCGAGTCACCCCTCCACTTT. It translates to CASSSQAESPLHF.

This clonotype was recorded at least ten times. V gene TRBV6-1 combines with J gene TRBJ1-1; D gene uncertain. The V gene lost 9 bases and the J gene lost 5 bases, with 19 bases spanning the gap. The CDR3 consists of 14 residues. Germline V CDR1 and CDR2: MNHNS, SASEGT. The CDR3 DNA sequence: TGTGCCAGTCACTTATGGACCGGTCATACTGAAGCTTTCTTT. Translating gives CASHLWTGHTEAFF.

This clonotype occurred a few times. The chain employs TRBV13 and TRBJ1-2, with 9 bases fitting TRBD1. The CDR3 covers 15 residues. Germline trimming cut 4 bases from V and 5 bases from J; bases unmatched to any gene: 8. From germline, CDR1 is PRHDT and CDR2 FYEKMQ (reference sequence). CDR3 nucleotide sequence: TGTGCCAGCAGCTCCAGCCGGGACAGGGTGTATGGCTACACCTTC. Its translation is CASSSSRDRVYGYTF.

This clonotype was recorded a few times. The gene calls are TRBV5-1 and TRBJ2-5; 8 bases agree with TRBD1. J gave up 1 base and V 5 bases, and 4 bases lay outside the gene matches. Germline values: CDR1 SGHRS, CDR2 YFSETQ. The CDR3 extends over 14 amino acids. CDR3 in amino acids: CASSTGGFQETQYF. CDR3 sequence (DNA): TGCGCCAGCAGTACAGGGGGGTTCCAAGAGACCCAGTACTTC.

This clonotype appeared many times. DNA of the CDR3: TGTGCCAGCAGCCTCAATAACAGGGGAATAAACTATGGCTACACCTTC. Its translation is CASSLNNRGINYGYTF. V and J are TRBV7-8 and TRBJ1-2; TRBD1 agrees at 7 bases. Germline V gene sequence: CDR1 SGHVS, CDR2 FQNEAQ. With V trimmed by 5 bases and J by 2 bases, 11 bases remained unmatched. The length of the CDR3 is 16 residues.

This clonotype was picked up many times. The chain has TRBV13 and TRBJ2-1, with 7 bases lining up with TRBD1. Germline assignment: CDR1 PRHDT and CDR2 FYEKMQ (reference sequence). Trimming removed 0 bases from V and 0 bases from J; junction bases left unmatched: 2. There are 16 residues in the CDR3. The CDR3 loop reads CASSLGTGSSYNEQFF. DNA of the CDR3: TGTGCCAGCAGCTTAGGGACAGGGAGCTCCTACAATGAGCAGTTCTTC.

This clonotype was seen a few times. The chain employs TRBV18 and TRBJ1-4; D is unresolved. Germline V gene lookup returns CDR1 KGHSH and CDR2 LQKENI. The CDR3 runs to 13 residues. The V end lost 10 bases, the J end lost 3 bases, and 12 bases lay between the germline ends. The CDR3 DNA reads as TGTGCCACCGCTCGGGGATCTAATGAAAAACTGTTTTTT. Translating gives CATARGSNEKLFF.

The genes are TRBV20-1 and TRBJ2-3, with D maybe TRBD1 (5 bases). Trimming shortened V by 1 base and J by 3 bases, and 14 bases separated the two germline ends. CDR1 DFQATT and CDR2 SNEGSKA come from the germline V gene (reference sequence). CDR3 length equals 15 residues. The CDR3 spells CSARGARVATDTQYF. Written as DNA, the CDR3 is TGCAGTGCTAGAGGCGCCAGGGTTGCAACAGATACGCAGTATTTT.

This clonotype was counted many times. The J gene is TRBJ2-5, the V gene TRBV6-1; weak D call: TRBD2 (5 bases). The CDR3 has 14 amino acids. The germline V gene has CDR1 MNHNS and CDR2 SASEGT. Trimming cost V 1 base and J 1 base, with 7 bases left between them. CDR3 nucleotide sequence: TGTGCCAGCAGTGAAGAGCGGTTCCAAGAGACCCAGTACTTC. Translated, it gives CASSEERFQETQYF.

In its sample, this clonotype was seen a few times. Possible read error: a much larger clone is one base away. The chain employs TRBV28 and TRBJ2-5; 8 nucleotides align to TRBD2. The CDR3 runs to 14 residues. Germline V CDR1 and CDR2: MDHEN, SYDVKM. CDR3 nucleotides: TGTGCCAGCACGGGTAGCGGGATTCAAGGGACCCAGTACTTC. Its protein product is CASTGSGIQGTQYF.